The following is a TCR beta chain sequence with its context. Antigen specificity is unknown. This record comes from a study of cytomegalovirus exposure and HLA in healthy donors. CDR1 is LNHDA and CDR2 is SQIVND in the germline V gene (reference sequence). Between the trimmed V and J ends, which lost 3 bases and 3 bases, there was a span of 15 bases. CDR3 length: 15 amino acids. Primers: 60 Vbeta forward and 13 Jbeta reverse. Generated by immunoSEQ multiplex PCR, the TCRdb table keeps only in-frame clones and is missing some. This table has under 250,000 clones, around 73% appearing once. Notes on the study in general: A few CMV-associated chains were confirmed in vitro to be specific for CMV antigens. With later analysis, a missense DCLRE1C variant became linked to TCR beta V- and J-gene trimming.

Sequenced sample: PBMCs. The chain joins TRBV19 to TRBJ2-7, with D perhaps TRBD1 (7 bases). The clonotype was recovered from a male donor in good health and CMV-seronegative. CDR3 coding DNA: TGTGCCAGTAGTATCCCTGCAGGGGGAGGCTACGAGCAGTACTTC. Translation gives CASSIPAGGGYEQYF.